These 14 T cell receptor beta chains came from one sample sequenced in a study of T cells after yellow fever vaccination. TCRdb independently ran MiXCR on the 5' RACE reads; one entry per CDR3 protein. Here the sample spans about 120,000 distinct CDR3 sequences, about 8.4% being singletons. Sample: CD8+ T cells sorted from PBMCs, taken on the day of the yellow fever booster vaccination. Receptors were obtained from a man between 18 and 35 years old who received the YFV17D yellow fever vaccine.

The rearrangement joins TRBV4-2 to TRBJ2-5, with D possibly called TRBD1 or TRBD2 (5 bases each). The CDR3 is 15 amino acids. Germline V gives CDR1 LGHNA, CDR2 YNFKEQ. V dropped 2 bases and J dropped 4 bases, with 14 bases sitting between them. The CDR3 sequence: CASSQSLDGGETQYF. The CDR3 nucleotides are TGTGCCAGCAGCCAAAGTCTAGATGGGGGAGAGACCCAGTACTTC.

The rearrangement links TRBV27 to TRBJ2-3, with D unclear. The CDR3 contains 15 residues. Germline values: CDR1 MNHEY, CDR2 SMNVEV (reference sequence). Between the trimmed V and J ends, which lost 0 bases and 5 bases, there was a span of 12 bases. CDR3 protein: CASSLSILLGDTQYF. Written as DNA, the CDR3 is TGTGCCAGCAGTTTATCGATCCTCCTCGGAGATACGCAGTATTTT.

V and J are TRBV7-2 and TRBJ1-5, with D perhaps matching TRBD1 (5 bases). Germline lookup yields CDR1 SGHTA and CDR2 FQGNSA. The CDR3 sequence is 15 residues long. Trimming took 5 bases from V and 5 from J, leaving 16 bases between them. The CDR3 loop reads CASSQGDGPYQPQHF. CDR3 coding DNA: TGTGCCAGCAGCCAAGGGGACGGTCCATATCAGCCCCAGCATTTT.

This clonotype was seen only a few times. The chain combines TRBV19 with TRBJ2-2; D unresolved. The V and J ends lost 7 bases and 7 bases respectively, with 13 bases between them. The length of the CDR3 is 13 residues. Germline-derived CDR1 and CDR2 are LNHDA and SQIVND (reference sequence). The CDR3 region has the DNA TGTGCCAGTACTATTCAGAGTGGCGGGGAGCTGTTTTTT. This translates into CASTIQSGGELFF.

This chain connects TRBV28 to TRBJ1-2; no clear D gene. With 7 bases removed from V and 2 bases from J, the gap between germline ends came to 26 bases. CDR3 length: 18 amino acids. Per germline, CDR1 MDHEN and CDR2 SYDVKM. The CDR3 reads CASTPVQRTRVGNYGYTF. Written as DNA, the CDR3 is TGTGCCAGCACCCCAGTCCAGAGGACTAGGGTCGGAAACTATGGCTACACCTTC.

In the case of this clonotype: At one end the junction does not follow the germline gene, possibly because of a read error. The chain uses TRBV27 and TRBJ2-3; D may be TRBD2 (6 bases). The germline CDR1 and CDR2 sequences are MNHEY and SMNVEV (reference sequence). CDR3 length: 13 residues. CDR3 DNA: TGTGCCAGCAGTGTATCCGGGGGTTATCCGCTGTATTTT. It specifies CASSVSGGYPLYF.

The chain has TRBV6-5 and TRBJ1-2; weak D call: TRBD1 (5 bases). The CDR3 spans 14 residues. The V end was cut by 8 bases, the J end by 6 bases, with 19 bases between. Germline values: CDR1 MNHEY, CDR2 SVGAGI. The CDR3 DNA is TGTGCCAGCCGACTCGCGTGGTCGGGGGATGGCTACACCTTC. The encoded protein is CASRLAWSGDGYTF.

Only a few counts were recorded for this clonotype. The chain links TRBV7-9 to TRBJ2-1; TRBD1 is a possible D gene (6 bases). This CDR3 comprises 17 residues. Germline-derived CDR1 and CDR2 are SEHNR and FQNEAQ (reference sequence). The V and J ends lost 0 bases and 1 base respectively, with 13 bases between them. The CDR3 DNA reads TGTGCCAGCAGCTTAGCGGGACACCCTATTTCCTACAATGAGCAGTTCTTC. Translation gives CASSLAGHPISYNEQFF. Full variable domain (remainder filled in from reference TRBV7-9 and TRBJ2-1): DTGVSQNPRHKITKRGQNVTFRCDPISEHNRLYWYRQTLGQGPEFLTYFQNEAQLEKSRLLSDRFSAERPKGSFSTLEIQRTEQGDSAMYLCASSLAGHPISYNEQFFGPGTRLTVL.

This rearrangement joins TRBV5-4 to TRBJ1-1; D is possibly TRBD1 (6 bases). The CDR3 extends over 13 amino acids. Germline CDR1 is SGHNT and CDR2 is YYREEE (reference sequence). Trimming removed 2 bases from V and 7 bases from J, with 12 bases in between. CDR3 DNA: TGTGCCAGCAGCTTACAGGGTTCCCTTGAAGCTTTCTTT. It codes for CASSLQGSLEAFF.

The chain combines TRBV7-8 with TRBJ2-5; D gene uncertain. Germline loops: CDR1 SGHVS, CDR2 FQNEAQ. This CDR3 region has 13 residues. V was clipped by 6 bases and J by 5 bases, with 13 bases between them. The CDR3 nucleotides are TGTGCCAGCAGACCGACCGGGCCGGAGACCCAGTACTTC. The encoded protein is CASRPTGPETQYF.

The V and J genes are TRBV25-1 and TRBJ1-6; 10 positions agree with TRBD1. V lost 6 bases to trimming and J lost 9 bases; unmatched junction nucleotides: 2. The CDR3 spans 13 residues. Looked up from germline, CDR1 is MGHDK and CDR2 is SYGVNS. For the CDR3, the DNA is TGTGCCAGCAGCGGGACAGGGGCTTCACCCCTCCACTTT. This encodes CASSGTGASPLHF.

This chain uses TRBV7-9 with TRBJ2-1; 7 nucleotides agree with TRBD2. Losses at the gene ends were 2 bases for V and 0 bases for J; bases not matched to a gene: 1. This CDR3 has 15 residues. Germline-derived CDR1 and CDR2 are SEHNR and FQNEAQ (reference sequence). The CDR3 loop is CASSLSSGSYNEQFF. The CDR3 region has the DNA TGTGCCAGCAGCTTATCTAGCGGCTCCTACAATGAGCAGTTCTTC.

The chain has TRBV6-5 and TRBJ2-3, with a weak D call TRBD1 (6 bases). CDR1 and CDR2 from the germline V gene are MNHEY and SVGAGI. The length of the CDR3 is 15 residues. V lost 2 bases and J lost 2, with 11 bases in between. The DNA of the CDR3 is TGTGCCAGCAGTTACAACAGGGACAACACAGATACGCAGTATTTT. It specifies CASSYNRDNTDTQYF.

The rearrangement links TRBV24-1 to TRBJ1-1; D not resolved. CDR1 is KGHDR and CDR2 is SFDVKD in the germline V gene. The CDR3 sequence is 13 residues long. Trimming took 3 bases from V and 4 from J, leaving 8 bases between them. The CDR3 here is CATSDHRSTEAFF. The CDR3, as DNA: TGTGCCACCAGTGATCATCGGAGCACTGAAGCTTTCTTT.